The subject of this entry is one T cell receptor (beta chain). Its antigen remains unknown. The read gets to within 3 residues of the CDR3 end, and the germline J gene fills in the rest. In germline, CDR1 is SGHRS, CDR2 YFSETQ. With 8 bases clipped from V and 5 bases from J, the junction kept 8 bases outside the gene matches. This CDR3 contains 14 residues. The assay was immunoSEQ multiplex PCR, and TCRdb's table has in-frame clones only and misses some. Its listing shows 30,000 to 35,000 clones. The data originate from a study of T cells in women clearing cervical HPV infection. Study-wide background: With HLA typing for only a few women, HLA confounding remains possible.

General observations from the study: Richness differences could reflect unmeasured T-cell content per sample. Combining TCR richness with V gene abundances gave about 0.87 AUC. Associations may precede or follow infection; HPV-specific or memory T cells were not isolated.

The clonotype comes from a woman between 18 and 69 years old with a cervical HPV16 infection that either progressed to CIN3+ or cleared (not recorded which). The material sequenced was blood buffy coat. The chain has TRBV5-1 and TRBJ1-4, with 8 bases that match TRBD1. Partial CDR3 DNA: TGCGCCAGTAGAGCCGGGACAGGAAATGAAAAA. As protein: CASRAGTGNEK. The complete CDR3 protein is CASRAGTGNEKLFF.